Shown below are 3 T cell receptor beta chains from a single sample sequenced in a study of control samples from healthy donors and cancer patients. Assay used: immunoSEQ multiplex PCR; TCRdb lists only in-frame clones, some missing. The data show some 130,000 clones, 92% seen once. The specimen was blood. The source of these receptors is a woman aged 45-60 years in good health.

This chain joins TRBV15 and TRBJ2-7; the match to TRBD2 covers 9 bases. Germline CDR1 LNHNV, CDR2 YYDKDF (reference sequence). The trim removed 3 bases at V and 6 bases at J, leaving 3 bases unmatched. The CDR3 length is 13 residues. Written as DNA, the CDR3 is TGTGCCACCAGCAGGGGACTAGCCTCCGAGCAGTACTTC. This translates into CATSRGLASEQYF.

This chain links TRBV19 with TRBJ2-5; perhaps TRBD2 as D (6 bases). The V gene's germline CDR1 is LNHDA and CDR2 SQIVND (reference sequence). The V end lost 7 bases, the J end lost 1 base, and 19 bases lay between the germline ends. This CDR3 contains 16 residues. The CDR3 is CASMWDGVAAQETQYF. In DNA form, the CDR3 reads TGTGCCAGTATGTGGGATGGGGTAGCGGCCCAAGAGACCCAGTACTTC.

The chain couples TRBV5-4 to TRBJ1-2, with 9 bases that match TRBD1. Germline CDR1 and CDR2: SGHNT and YYREEE (reference sequence). This CDR3 is 13 amino acids long. V gave up 4 bases and J gave up 5 bases; unmatched junction bases: 3. The CDR3 DNA sequence: TGTGCCAGCAGCCCCGGACAGGGGTATGGCTACACCTTC. It encodes CASSPGQGYGYTF.